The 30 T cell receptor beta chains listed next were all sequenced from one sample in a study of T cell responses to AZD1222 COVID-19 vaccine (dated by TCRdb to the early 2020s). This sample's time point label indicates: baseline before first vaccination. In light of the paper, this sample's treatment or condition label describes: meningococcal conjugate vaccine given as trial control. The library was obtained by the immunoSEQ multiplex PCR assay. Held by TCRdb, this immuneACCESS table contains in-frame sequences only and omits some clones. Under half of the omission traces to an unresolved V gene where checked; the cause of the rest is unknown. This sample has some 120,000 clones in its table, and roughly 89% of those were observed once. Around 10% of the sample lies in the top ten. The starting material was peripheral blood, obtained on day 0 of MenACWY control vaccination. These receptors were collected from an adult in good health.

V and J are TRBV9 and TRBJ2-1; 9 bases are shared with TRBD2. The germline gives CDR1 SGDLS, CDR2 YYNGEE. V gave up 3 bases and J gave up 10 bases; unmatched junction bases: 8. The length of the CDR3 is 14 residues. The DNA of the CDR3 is TGTGCCAGCAGCGGGACTAGCGCCCATCGGGAGCAGTTCTTC. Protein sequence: CASSGTSAHREQFF.

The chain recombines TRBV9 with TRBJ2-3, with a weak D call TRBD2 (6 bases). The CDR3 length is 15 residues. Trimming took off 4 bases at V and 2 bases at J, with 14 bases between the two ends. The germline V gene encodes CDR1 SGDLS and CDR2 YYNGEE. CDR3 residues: CASSPSSEYTDTQYF. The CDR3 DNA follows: TGTGCCAGCAGCCCCTCTAGCGAATACACAGATACGCAGTATTTT.

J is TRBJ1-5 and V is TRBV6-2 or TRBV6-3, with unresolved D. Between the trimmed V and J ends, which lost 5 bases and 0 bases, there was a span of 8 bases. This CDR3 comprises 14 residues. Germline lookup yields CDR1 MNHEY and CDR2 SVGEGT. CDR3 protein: CASSTQNSNQPQHF. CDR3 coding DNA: TGTGCCAGCAGTACCCAAAATAGCAATCAGCCCCAGCATTTT.

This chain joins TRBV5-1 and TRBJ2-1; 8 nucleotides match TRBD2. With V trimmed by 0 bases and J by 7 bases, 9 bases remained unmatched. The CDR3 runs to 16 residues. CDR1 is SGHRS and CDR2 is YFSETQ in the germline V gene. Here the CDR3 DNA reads TGCGCCAGCAGCTTGGCGGGAAGCGGGAGTGGGAATGAGCAGTTCTTC. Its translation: CASSLAGSGSGNEQFF.

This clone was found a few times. CDR3 DNA sequence: TGTGCCAGCAGCGTAGGACTACTGACAGCCCCAGGGTCTGGAAACACCATATATTTT. It encodes CASSVGLLTAPGSGNTIYF. V usage is TRBV9 and J usage is TRBJ1-3, with a possible D match to TRBD1 (5 bases). CDR3 length equals 19 residues. Germline-derived CDR1 and CDR2 are SGDLS and YYNGEE. V was pared by 0 bases and J by 1 base, with 20 bases between.

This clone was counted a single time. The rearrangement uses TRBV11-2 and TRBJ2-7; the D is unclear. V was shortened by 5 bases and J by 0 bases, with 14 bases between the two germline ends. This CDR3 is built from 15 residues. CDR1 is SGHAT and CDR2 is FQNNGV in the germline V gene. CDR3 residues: CASSPPLRHSYEQYF. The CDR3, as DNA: TGTGCCAGCAGCCCACCCCTCCGGCACTCCTACGAGCAGTACTTC.

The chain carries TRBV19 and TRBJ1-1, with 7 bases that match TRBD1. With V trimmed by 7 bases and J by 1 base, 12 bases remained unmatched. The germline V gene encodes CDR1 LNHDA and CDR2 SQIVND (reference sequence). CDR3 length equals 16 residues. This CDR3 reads CASTPLGQKANTEAFF. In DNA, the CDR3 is TGTGCCAGTACCCCTTTGGGACAGAAAGCGAACACTGAAGCTTTCTTT. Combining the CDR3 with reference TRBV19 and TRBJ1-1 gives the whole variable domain DGGITQSPKYLFRKEGQNVTLSCEQNLNHDAMYWYRQDPGQGLRLIYYSQIVNDFQKGDIAEGYSVSREKKESFPLTVTSAQKNPTAFYLCASTPLGQKANTEAFFGQGTRLTVV.

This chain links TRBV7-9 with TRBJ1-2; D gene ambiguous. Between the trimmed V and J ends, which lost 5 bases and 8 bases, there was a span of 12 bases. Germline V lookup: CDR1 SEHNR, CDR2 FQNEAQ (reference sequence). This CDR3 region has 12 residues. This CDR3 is CASSDRTLGYTF. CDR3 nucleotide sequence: TGTGCCAGCAGCGATCGGACCTTAGGCTACACCTTC.

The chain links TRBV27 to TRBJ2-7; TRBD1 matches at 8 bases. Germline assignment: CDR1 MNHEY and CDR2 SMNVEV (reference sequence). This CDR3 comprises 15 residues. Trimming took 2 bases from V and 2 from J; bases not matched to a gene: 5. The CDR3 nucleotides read TGTGCCAGCAGTTTAACCGGGACAGGAACCTACGAGCAGTACTTC. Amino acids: CASSLTGTGTYEQYF.

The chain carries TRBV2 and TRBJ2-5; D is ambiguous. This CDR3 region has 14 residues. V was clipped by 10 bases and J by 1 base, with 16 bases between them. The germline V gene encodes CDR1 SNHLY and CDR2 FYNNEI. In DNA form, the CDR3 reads TGTGCCACCTCTCCGATTTCTACCCAAGAGACCCAGTACTTC. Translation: CATSPISTQETQYF.

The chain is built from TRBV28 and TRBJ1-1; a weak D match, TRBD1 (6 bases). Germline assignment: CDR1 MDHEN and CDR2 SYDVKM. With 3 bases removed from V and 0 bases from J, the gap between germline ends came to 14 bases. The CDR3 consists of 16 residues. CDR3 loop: CASSLAQGRMNTEAFF. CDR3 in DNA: TGTGCCAGCAGTTTGGCACAGGGACGCATGAACACTGAAGCTTTCTTT.

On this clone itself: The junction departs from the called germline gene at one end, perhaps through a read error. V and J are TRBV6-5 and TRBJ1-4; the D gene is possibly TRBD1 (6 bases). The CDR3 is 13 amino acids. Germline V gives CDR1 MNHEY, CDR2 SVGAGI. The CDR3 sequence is CASTRDRNENLFF. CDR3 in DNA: TGTGCCAGCACCCGAGACAGGAATGAAAACCTGTTTTTT.

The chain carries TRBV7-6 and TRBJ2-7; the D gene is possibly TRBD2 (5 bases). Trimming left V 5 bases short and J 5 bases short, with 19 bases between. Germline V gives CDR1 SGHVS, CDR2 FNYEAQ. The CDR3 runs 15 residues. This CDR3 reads CASSPGVGSRNEQYF. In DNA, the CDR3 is TGTGCCAGCAGCCCCGGGGTTGGGAGCCGGAACGAGCAGTACTTC. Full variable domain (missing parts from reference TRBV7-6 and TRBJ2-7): GAGVSQSPRYKVTKRGQDVALRCDPISGHVSLYWYRQALGQGPEFLTYFNYEAQQDKSGLPNDRFSAERPEGSISTLTIQRTEQRDSAMYRCASSPGVGSRNEQYFGPGTRLTVT.

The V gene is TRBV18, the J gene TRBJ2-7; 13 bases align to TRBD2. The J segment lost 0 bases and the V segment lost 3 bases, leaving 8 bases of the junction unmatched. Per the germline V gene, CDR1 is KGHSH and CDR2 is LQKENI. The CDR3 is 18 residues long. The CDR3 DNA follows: TGTGCCAGCTCACCCATGGGACTAGCGGGGCTGAGCTCCTACGAGCAGTACTTC. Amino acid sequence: CASSPMGLAGLSSYEQYF.

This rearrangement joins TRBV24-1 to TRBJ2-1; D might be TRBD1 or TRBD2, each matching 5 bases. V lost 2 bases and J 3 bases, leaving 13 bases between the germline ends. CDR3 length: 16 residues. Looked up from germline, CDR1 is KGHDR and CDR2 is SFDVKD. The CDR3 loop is CATSDSGQLNYNEQFF. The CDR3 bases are TGTGCCACCAGTGATTCGGGGCAACTTAACTACAATGAGCAGTTCTTC.

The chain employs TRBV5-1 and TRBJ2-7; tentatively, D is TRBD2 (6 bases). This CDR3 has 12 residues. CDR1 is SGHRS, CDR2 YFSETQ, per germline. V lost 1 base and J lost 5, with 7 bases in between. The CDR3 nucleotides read TGCGCCAGCAGCTTGCCTAGCGACGAGCAGTACTTC. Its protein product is CASSLPSDEQYF.

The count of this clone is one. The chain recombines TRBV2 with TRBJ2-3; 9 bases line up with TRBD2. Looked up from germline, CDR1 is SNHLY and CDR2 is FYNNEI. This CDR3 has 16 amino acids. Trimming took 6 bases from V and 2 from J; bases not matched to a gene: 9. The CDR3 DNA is TGTGCCAGCAGCCCCTTGACTAGCGGCCTCACAGATACGCAGTATTTT. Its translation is CASSPLTSGLTDTQYF. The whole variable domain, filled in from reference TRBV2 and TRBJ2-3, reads EPEVTQTPSHQVTQMGQEVILRCVPISNHLYFYWYRQILGQKVEFLVSFYNNEISEKSEIFDDQFSVERPDGSNFTLKIRSTKLEDSAMYFCASSPLTSGLTDTQYFGPGTRLTVL.

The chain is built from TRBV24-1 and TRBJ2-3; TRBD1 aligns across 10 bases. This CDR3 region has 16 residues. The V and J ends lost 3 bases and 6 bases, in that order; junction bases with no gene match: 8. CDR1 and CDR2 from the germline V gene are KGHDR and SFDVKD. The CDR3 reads CATSDPRTGGTDTQYF. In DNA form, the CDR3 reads TGTGCCACCAGTGATCCTCGGACAGGGGGTACGGATACGCAGTATTTT.

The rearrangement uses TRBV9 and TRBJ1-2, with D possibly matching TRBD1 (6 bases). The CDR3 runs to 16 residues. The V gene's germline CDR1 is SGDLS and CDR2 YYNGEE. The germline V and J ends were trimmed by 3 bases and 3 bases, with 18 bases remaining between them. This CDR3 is CASSGSPGETDYGYTF. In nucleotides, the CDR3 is TGTGCCAGCAGCGGTTCCCCAGGGGAGACTGACTATGGCTACACCTTC.

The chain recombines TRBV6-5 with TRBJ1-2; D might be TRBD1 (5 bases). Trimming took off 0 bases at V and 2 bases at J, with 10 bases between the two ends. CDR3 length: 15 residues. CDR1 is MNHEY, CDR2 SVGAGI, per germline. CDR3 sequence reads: CASSYSSGTNYGYTF. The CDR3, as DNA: TGTGCCAGCAGTTACTCATCGGGGACGAACTATGGCTACACCTTC.

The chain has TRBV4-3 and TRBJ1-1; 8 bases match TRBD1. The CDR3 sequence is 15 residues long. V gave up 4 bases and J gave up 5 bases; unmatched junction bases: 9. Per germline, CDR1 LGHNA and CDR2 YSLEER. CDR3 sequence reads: CASSPAAGGSTEAFF. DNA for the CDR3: TGCGCCAGCAGCCCCGCGGCAGGGGGCTCTACTGAAGCTTTCTTT.

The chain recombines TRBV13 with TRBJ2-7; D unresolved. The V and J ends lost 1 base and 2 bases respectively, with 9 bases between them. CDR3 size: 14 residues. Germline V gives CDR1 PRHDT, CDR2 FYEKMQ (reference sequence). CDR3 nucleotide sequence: TGTGCCAGCAGCTTAGAGGGCTCCGCCTACGAGCAGTACTTC. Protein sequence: CASSLEGSAYEQYF.

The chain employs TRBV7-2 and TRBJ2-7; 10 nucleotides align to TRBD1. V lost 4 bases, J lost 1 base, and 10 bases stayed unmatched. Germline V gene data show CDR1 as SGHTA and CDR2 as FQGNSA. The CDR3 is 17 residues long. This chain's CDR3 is CASSSWDRGTASYEQYF. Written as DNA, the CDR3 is TGTGCCAGCAGCTCCTGGGACAGGGGAACGGCGTCCTACGAGCAGTACTTC.

Written as DNA, the CDR3 is TGTGCCAGCAGTGAATCGGGGAATGGAAACACCATATATTTT. Amino acid sequence: CASSESGNGNTIYF. The chain joins TRBV6-1 to TRBJ1-3; the D is unclear. CDR1 is MNHNS, CDR2 SASEGT, per germline. V lost 2 bases to trimming and J lost 3 bases, with 8 bases between them. This CDR3 has 14 amino acids.

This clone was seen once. As DNA, the CDR3 is TGTGCCAGCAGCTTACAGATTAATGAAAAACTGTTTTTT. Translating it yields CASSLQINEKLFF. This chain links TRBV11-2 with TRBJ1-4; D remains unclear. Trimming took off 2 bases at V and 4 bases at J, with 5 bases between the two ends. This CDR3 comprises 13 residues. Germline V gene data show CDR1 as SGHAT and CDR2 as FQNNGV. The entire variable domain, with the rest obtained from reference TRBV11-2 and TRBJ1-4, is as follows: EAGVAQSPRYKIIEKRQSVAFWCNPISGHATLYWYQQILGQGPKLLIQFQNNGVVDDSQLPKDRFSAERLKGVDSTLKIQPAKLEDSAVYLCASSLQINEKLFFGSGTQLSVL.

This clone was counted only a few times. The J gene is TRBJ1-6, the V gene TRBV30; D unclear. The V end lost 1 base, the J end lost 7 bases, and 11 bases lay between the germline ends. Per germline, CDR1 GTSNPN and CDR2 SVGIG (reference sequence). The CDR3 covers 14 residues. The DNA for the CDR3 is TGTGCCTGGAGTGACACGCCTCAGAATTCACCCCTCCACTTT. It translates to CAWSDTPQNSPLHF.

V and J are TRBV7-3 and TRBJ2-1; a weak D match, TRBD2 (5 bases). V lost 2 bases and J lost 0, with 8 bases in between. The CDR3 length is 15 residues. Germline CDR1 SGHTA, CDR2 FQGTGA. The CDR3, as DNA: TGTGCCAGCAGCTTAGAGCGGAGCTCCTACAATGAGCAGTTCTTC. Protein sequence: CASSLERSSYNEQFF.

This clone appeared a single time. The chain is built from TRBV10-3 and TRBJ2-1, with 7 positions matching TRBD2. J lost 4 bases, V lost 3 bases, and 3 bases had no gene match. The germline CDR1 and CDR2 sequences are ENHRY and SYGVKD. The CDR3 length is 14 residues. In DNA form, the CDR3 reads TGTGCCATCAGTGAATCTAGCGGATACAATGAGCAGTTCTTC. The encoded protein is CAISESSGYNEQFF.

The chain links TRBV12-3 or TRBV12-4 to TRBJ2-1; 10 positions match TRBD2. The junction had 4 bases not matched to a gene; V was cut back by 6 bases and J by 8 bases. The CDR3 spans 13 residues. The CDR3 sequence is CASRASGSYEQFF. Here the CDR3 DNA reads TGTGCCAGCAGGGCTAGCGGGAGTTATGAGCAGTTCTTC.

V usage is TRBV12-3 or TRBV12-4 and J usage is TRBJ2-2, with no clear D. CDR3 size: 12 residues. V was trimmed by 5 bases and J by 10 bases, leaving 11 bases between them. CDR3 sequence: CASSPQAEELFF. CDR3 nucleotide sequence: TGTGCCAGCAGTCCTCAGGCCGAGGAGCTGTTTTTT.